Detailed here is one T cell receptor beta chain. Its antigen is as yet unknown. These data are taken from a study of CD8 T cells in ankylosing spondylitis. Germline V gene lookup returns CDR1 SNHLY and CDR2 FYNNEI. This CDR3 contains 12 residues. V was clipped by 11 bases and J by 4 bases; unmatched bases: 7. Study-wide findings and caveats: The study identified a TCR beta motif of under ten highly homologous variants that appeared characteristic of ankylosing spondylitis blood.

TCRdb independently ran MiXCR on the 5' RACE reads; one entry per CDR3 protein. Of about 440,000 distinct CDR3 sequences in the sample, 17% were seen once. This TCR was sampled from a male donor with ankylosing spondylitis. Sequencing was performed on blood, either unsorted or a sorted T cell fraction (not recorded which). The J gene is TRBJ1-2, the V gene TRBV2; 7 nucleotides match TRBD1. CDR3 DNA: TGTGCCCTTCGGACAGGAGCCTATGGCTACACCTTC. It encodes CALRTGAYGYTF.